Listed here are 32 T cell receptor beta chains from one sample, sequenced in a study of response to subunit inactivated influenza vaccine. TCRdb re-derived calls from the RT-PCR reads in MiXCR, one entry per CDR3 protein. The sample has just under 250,000 distinct CDR3 sequences; less than 15% are singletons. Sequenced here: non-naive T cells sorted from PBMCs, sampled 14 to 15 days before vaccination. The receptors were gathered from a man over 45 who received an inactivated influenza vaccine.

This clonotype was seen repeatedly, ten times or more. J is TRBJ2-7 and V is TRBV9; D unclear. V shed 0 bases and J shed 5 bases, with 6 bases lying between them. Germline V lookup: CDR1 SGDLS, CDR2 YYNGEE. The CDR3 has 12 residues. The CDR3 loop is CASSVGGNEQYF. CDR3 sequence (DNA): TGTGCCAGCAGCGTAGGAGGCAACGAGCAGTACTTC.

There are many counts of this clonotype. The CDR3 sequence: CASSPQGRESEQFF. CDR3 nucleotides: TGTGCCAGCAGCCCGCAGGGTCGGGAGAGTGAGCAGTTCTTC. V is TRBV5-4 and J is TRBJ2-1; D is perhaps TRBD2 (6 bases). Trimming took off 4 bases at V and 9 bases at J, with 17 bases between the two ends. This CDR3 comprises 14 residues. Germline V gives CDR1 SGHNT, CDR2 YYREEE (reference sequence).

The chain links TRBV27 to TRBJ2-1, with 7 bases lining up with TRBD2. The junction had 7 bases not matched to a gene; V was cut back by 1 base and J by 4 bases. Germline loops: CDR1 MNHEY, CDR2 SMNVEV (reference sequence). CDR3 length: 16 residues. CDR3 amino acids: CASSLLVGAGYNEQFF. CDR3 bases: TGTGCCAGCAGTTTATTAGTGGGAGCGGGATACAATGAGCAGTTCTTC.

This clonotype was observed a few times. The V call is TRBV3-1, the J call TRBJ1-3; 7 bases line up with TRBD1. Losses at the gene ends were 0 bases for V and 11 bases for J; bases not matched to a gene: 13. Germline V gene lookup returns CDR1 LGHDT and CDR2 YNNKEL (reference sequence). CDR3 length: 16 amino acids. DNA for the CDR3: TGTGCCAGCAGCCAAGATCTAGGGGACAGTGCTTTCCCCATATATTTT. It codes for CASSQDLGDSAFPIYF.

The V gene is TRBV10-3, the J gene TRBJ2-5; TRBD2 agrees at 7 bases. Germline assignment: CDR1 ENHRY and CDR2 SYGVKD. This CDR3 is built from 15 residues. J lost 3 bases, V lost 10 bases, and 14 bases had no gene match. The CDR3 DNA follows: TGTGCCACCTCTCGGAGGGGCGGGAGTGAAGAGACCCAGTACTTC. Translating gives CATSRRGGSEETQYF.

This clonotype has only a few counts. The chain joins TRBV18 to TRBJ1-5, with TRBD1 as a possible D gene (5 bases). The CDR3 has 15 residues. Germline V gene data show CDR1 as KGHSH and CDR2 as LQKENI. With 6 bases removed from V and 5 bases from J, the gap between germline ends came to 17 bases. The CDR3 loop reads CASSPRGGEYQPQHF. In DNA, the CDR3 is TGTGCCAGCTCCCCCCGGGGAGGGGAGTATCAGCCCCAGCATTTT. The entire variable domain, with the rest obtained from reference TRBV18 and TRBJ1-5, is as follows: NAGVMQNPRHLVRRRGQEARLRCSPMKGHSHVYWYRQLPEEGLKFMVYLQKENIIDESGMPKERFSAEFPKEGPSILRIQQVVRGDSAAYFCASSPRGGEYQPQHFGDGTRLSIL.

The chain joins TRBV6-1 to TRBJ1-2; the D gene is possibly TRBD1 (5 bases). V gave up 3 bases and J gave up 5 bases, with 10 bases separating them. This CDR3 region has 13 residues. Germline V lookup: CDR1 MNHNS, CDR2 SASEGT. The DNA of the CDR3 is TGTGCCAGCAGTGAGGCGTGGGGGTATGGCTACACCTTC. Residues: CASSEAWGYGYTF.

In this sample, this clonotype turned up a few times. The V and J genes are TRBV6-2 or TRBV6-3 and TRBJ1-1, with D maybe TRBD1 (5 bases). The germline V gene has CDR1 MNHEY and CDR2 SVGEGT. CDR3 length equals 17 residues. Trimming removed 6 bases from V and 0 bases from J, with 20 bases in between. Here the CDR3 DNA reads TGTGCCAGCAGCCGACTTAGACAGCGGATTGTGAACACTGAAGCTTTCTTT. It codes for CASSRLRQRIVNTEAFF.

This clonotype was observed a few times. CDR3: CASSRPGRVAYGYTF. CDR3 nucleotides: TGTGCCAGCTCCCGACCCGGCAGGGTCGCCTATGGCTACACCTTC. The chain combines TRBV16 with TRBJ1-2; TRBD1 might be the D (5 bases). CDR1 KGHSY and CDR2 FQNENV come from the germline V gene. This CDR3 spans 15 amino acids. With 8 bases removed from V and 4 bases from J, the gap between germline ends came to 20 bases.

This clonotype was detected a few times. The chain uses TRBV28 and TRBJ2-1, with 10 bases lining up with TRBD2. CDR1 and CDR2 (germline): MDHEN, SYDVKM. Trimming cost V 2 bases and J 0 bases; bases outside gene matches: 1. This CDR3 region has 16 residues. The CDR3 coding sequence is TGTGCCAGCAGTTTAATAGCGGGAGGCTCCTACAATGAGCAGTTCTTC. Translated: CASSLIAGGSYNEQFF.

V is TRBV28 and J is TRBJ1-1, with TRBD1 as a possible D gene (5 bases). The V end lost 4 bases, the J end lost 4 bases, and 19 bases lay between the germline ends. The CDR3 totals 16 residues. The germline V gene encodes CDR1 MDHEN and CDR2 SYDVKM. The CDR3: CASSSRDSGTFTEAFF. The CDR3 DNA sequence: TGTGCCAGCAGTTCCCGGGACTCCGGAACTTTCACTGAAGCTTTCTTT.

V usage is TRBV12-3 or TRBV12-4 and J usage is TRBJ2-1; 10 bases match TRBD2. V trimming: 7 bases; J trimming: 3 bases; junction bases outside the gene matches: 12. This CDR3 contains 17 residues. CDR3 amino acids: CASTPSSGRNNYNEQFF. As DNA, the CDR3 is TGTGCCAGCACCCCGTCTAGCGGGAGAAACAACTACAATGAGCAGTTCTTC.

This clonotype has only a few counts. The chain recombines TRBV20-1 with TRBJ2-3, with 7 nucleotides matching TRBD1. The CDR3 has 14 amino acids. Germline lookup yields CDR1 DFQATT and CDR2 SNEGSKA (reference sequence). V shed 0 bases and J 4 bases; nucleotides not matched to a gene: 4. In DNA form, the CDR3 reads TGCAGTGCTAGAGATTTCGGGACAGCAGATACGCAGTATTTT. Translation gives CSARDFGTADTQYF.

This chain uses TRBV2 with TRBJ1-5; the match to TRBD1 covers 7 bases. The germline V gene has CDR1 SNHLY and CDR2 FYNNEI. The CDR3 is 21 amino acids. The V segment lost 3 bases and the J segment 0 bases; nucleotides outside the gene matches: 20. CDR3 nucleotide sequence: TGTGCCAGCAGTGATACCGGGACAGCCGGTAGTCGTCGGTTTAGCAATCAGCCCCAGCATTTT. This sequence encodes CASSDTGTAGSRRFSNQPQHF.

In this sample, this clonotype turned up many times. The rearrangement joins TRBV27 to TRBJ1-4, with D perhaps matching TRBD1 (5 bases). Germline V lookup: CDR1 MNHEY, CDR2 SMNVEV (reference sequence). CDR3 length: 18 amino acids. V was shortened by 3 bases and J by 4 bases, with 21 bases between the two germline ends. The CDR3, as DNA: TGTGCCAGCAGTTTGGGACCTAGCCGGGTTACGAATAATGAAAAACTGTTTTTT. This sequence encodes CASSLGPSRVTNNEKLFF.

The V and J genes are TRBV15 and TRBJ1-2, with D maybe TRBD1 (5 bases). This CDR3 contains 14 residues. Germline lookup yields CDR1 LNHNV and CDR2 YYDKDF (reference sequence). Trimming took 7 bases from V and 0 from J, leaving 12 bases between them. For the CDR3, the DNA is TGTGCCACCAACAAGGGGTTAGCTAACTATGGCTACACCTTC. It yields the protein CATNKGLANYGYTF.

This clonotype has only a few counts. The chain carries TRBV5-1 and TRBJ1-2; maybe TRBD1 (5 bases). CDR1 and CDR2 (germline): SGHRS, YFSETQ. V lost 4 bases and J 3 bases, leaving 13 bases between the germline ends. The CDR3 runs 14 residues. The DNA for the CDR3 is TGCGCCAGCAGCCAAGACAGCCCCTACTATGGCTACACCTTC. Protein: CASSQDSPYYGYTF.

This sequence joins TRBV19 and TRBJ2-5, with 7 bases fitting TRBD1. This CDR3 contains 14 residues. The V and J ends lost 5 bases and 4 bases, in that order; junction bases with no gene match: 7. Germline-derived CDR1 and CDR2 are LNHDA and SQIVND (reference sequence). The CDR3 is CASSRQGRGETQYF. In DNA form, the CDR3 reads TGTGCCAGTAGTCGACAGGGAAGAGGAGAGACCCAGTACTTC.

CDR3 sequence: CASSLGRRTPTDTQYF. The CDR3 coding sequence is TGCGCCAGCAGCTTAGGGCGACGGACACCCACAGATACGCAGTATTTT. This chain joins TRBV5-1 and TRBJ2-3; D is perhaps TRBD1 (5 bases). This CDR3 comprises 16 residues. V was trimmed by 2 bases and J by 2 bases, leaving 15 bases between them. The germline gives CDR1 SGHRS, CDR2 YFSETQ.

V is TRBV5-5 and J is TRBJ2-7; D is uncertain. Germline lookup yields CDR1 SGHKS and CDR2 YYEKEE (reference sequence). This CDR3 region has 13 residues. Trimming stripped 1 base from V and 3 bases from J, with 8 bases between. CDR3 coding DNA: TGTGCCAGCAGCTTGAGCCAGATCTACGAGCAGTACTTC. Translated: CASSLSQIYEQYF.

This clonotype was detected ten times or more. V gene TRBV5-1 combines with J gene TRBJ1-3, with D uncertain. This CDR3 has 16 residues. Germline CDR1 is SGHRS and CDR2 is YFSETQ. The ends were cut back, 0 bases at V and 0 bases at J, with 10 bases in the middle. DNA for the CDR3: TGCGCCAGCAGCTTGGCCGAGCTTCCCTCTGGAAACACCATATATTTT. Protein sequence: CASSLAELPSGNTIYF.

The chain combines TRBV28 with TRBJ2-1, with D maybe TRBD2 (5 bases). The CDR3 totals 15 residues. Germline V gene lookup returns CDR1 MDHEN and CDR2 SYDVKM. V was trimmed by 5 bases and J by 4 bases, leaving 15 bases between them. This CDR3 is CASSPRAGQYNEQFF. Here the CDR3 DNA reads TGTGCCAGCAGTCCACGGGCGGGCCAGTACAATGAGCAGTTCTTC. Combining the CDR3 with reference TRBV28 and TRBJ2-1 gives the whole variable domain DVKVTQSSRYLVKRTGEKVFLECVQDMDHENMFWYRQDPGLGLRLIYFSYDVKMKEKGDIPEGYSVSREKKERFSLILESASTNQTSMYLCASSPRAGQYNEQFFGPGTRLTVL.

This clonotype was counted a few times. The chain recombines TRBV29-1 with TRBJ1-2; D may be TRBD1 (6 bases). Trimming shortened V by 7 bases and J by 8 bases, and 17 bases separated the two germline ends. In germline, CDR1 is SQVTM, CDR2 ANQGSEA. The CDR3 totals 12 residues. The CDR3 region is CSAGQRGYGYTF. Written as DNA, the CDR3 is TGCAGCGCAGGACAGAGAGGCTACGGCTACACCTTC.

This sequence joins TRBV20-1 and TRBJ2-5; D perhaps matches TRBD2 (6 bases). V was pared by 3 bases and J by 5 bases, with 16 bases between. Germline V gene data show CDR1 as DFQATT and CDR2 as SNEGSKA (reference sequence). The CDR3 covers 14 residues. For the CDR3, the DNA is TGCAGTGCTAGGGGAACTGGGGCGGGGGAGACCCAGTACTTC. Its protein product is CSARGTGAGETQYF.

This rearrangement joins TRBV3-1 to TRBJ2-1, with 9 bases that match TRBD2. The V segment lost 4 bases and the J segment 2 bases; nucleotides outside the gene matches: 6. This CDR3 spans 16 amino acids. Germline CDR1 is LGHDT and CDR2 is YNNKEL (reference sequence). CDR3 nucleotide sequence: TGTGCCAGCAGCCCCCTTGGCGGGGGGGCCTACAATGAGCAGTTCTTC. Translation: CASSPLGGGAYNEQFF.

The rearrangement joins TRBV20-1 to TRBJ2-7; 8 nucleotides match TRBD2. Germline loops: CDR1 DFQATT, CDR2 SNEGSKA (reference sequence). CDR3 size: 13 residues. Germline trimming cut 5 bases from V and 5 bases from J; bases unmatched to any gene: 8. CDR3 sequence reads: CSAGPAGGNEQYF. Written as DNA, the CDR3 is TGCAGTGCTGGCCCCGCGGGAGGTAACGAGCAGTACTTC.

V and J are TRBV7-8 and TRBJ2-7; 7 bases fit TRBD1. Germline V gene lookup returns CDR1 SGHVS and CDR2 FQNEAQ. With 5 bases clipped from V and 0 bases from J, the junction kept 10 bases outside the gene matches. The CDR3 consists of 16 residues. CDR3 nucleotides: TGTGCCAGCAGCCAAATTTCAGGGGGAGCCTCCTACGAGCAGTACTTC. Protein product: CASSQISGGASYEQYF. The full variable domain, with the rest looked up from reference TRBV7-8 and TRBJ2-7, is GAGVSQSPRYKVAKRGQDVALRCDPISGHVSLFWYQQALGQGPEFLTYFQNEAQLDKSGLPSDRFFAERPEGSVSTLKIQRTQQEDSAVYLCASSQISGGASYEQYFGPGTRLTVT.

This clonotype was counted between two and nine times. V usage is TRBV20-1 and J usage is TRBJ2-3; the match to TRBD2 covers 10 bases. Losses at the gene ends were 6 bases for V and 3 bases for J; bases not matched to a gene: 9. This CDR3 has 15 residues. In germline, CDR1 is DFQATT, CDR2 SNEGSKA (reference sequence). CDR3 nucleotides: TGCAGTGCCGAGCGGGGGGGCCCGTCAACAGATACGCAGTATTTT. It is translated as CSAERGGPSTDTQYF.

This clonotype has more than one count but fewer than ten. The genes are TRBV7-9 and TRBJ2-5; perhaps TRBD1 as D (6 bases). The CDR3 extends over 14 amino acids. Trimming pared 5 bases from V and 4 bases from J, leaving 14 bases between. Germline-derived CDR1 and CDR2 are SEHNR and FQNEAQ (reference sequence). CDR3 protein: CASSHWGPRETQYF. The CDR3 DNA reads TGTGCCAGCAGCCACTGGGGGCCCCGAGAGACCCAGTACTTC.

This clonotype has only a few counts. This chain uses TRBV5-8 with TRBJ2-5; 9 bases line up with TRBD2. The V gene end was trimmed by 0 bases and the J gene end by 1 base; junction bases not matched to a gene: 7. This CDR3 spans 17 amino acids. CDR1 is SGHTS, CDR2 YDEGEE, per germline. The CDR3 bases are TGTGCCAGCAGCTTGGCCCGGAGCGGGAGGACCCAAGAGACCCAGTACTTC. This gives the protein CASSLARSGRTQETQYF.

This clonotype was seen only a few times. The chain couples TRBV12-3 or TRBV12-4 to TRBJ2-7; 9 bases align to TRBD1. The CDR3 is made up of 14 amino acids. V was pared by 6 bases and J by 2 bases, with 5 bases of the junction left unmatched. CDR3 protein: CASSPTGGTYEQYF. The CDR3 DNA reads TGTGCCAGCAGCCCGACAGGGGGTACCTACGAGCAGTACTTC.

Many counts were recorded for this clonotype. The chain is built from TRBV27 and TRBJ2-7; D call uncertain. This CDR3 has 14 amino acids. V lost 2 bases to trimming and J lost 1 base, with 9 bases between them. Germline values: CDR1 MNHEY, CDR2 SMNVEV (reference sequence). The CDR3 protein is CASSLGRWSYEQYF. DNA of the CDR3: TGTGCCAGCAGTTTAGGCAGGTGGTCCTACGAGCAGTACTTC.